This entry lists 9 T cell receptor beta chains sequenced from one sample in a study of CD8+CD57+ T cells in acquired aplastic anemia. Genomic DNA constituted the template upon which TCR beta VDJ and CDR3 profiling was performed. Each CDR3 protein is one row after TCRdb ran MiXCR on the reads. The profile shows about 210,000 distinct CDR3 sequences, almost 35% of them singletons. Sequenced input: sorted CD4+, CD8+, or CD8+CD57+ T cells (not recorded which) from PBMCs. The receptors originated from a human donor in good health, serving as a control.

This clonotype was recorded a few times. The chain has TRBV15 and TRBJ1-5, with D possibly being TRBD1 (5 bases). V lost 3 bases to trimming and J lost 5 bases, with 11 bases between them. The CDR3 consists of 14 residues. The germline CDR1 and CDR2 sequences are LNHNV and YYDKDF (reference sequence). The CDR3 DNA follows: TGTGCCACCAGCAGCTTTGGAGGGGATCAGCCCCAGCATTTT. Protein product: CATSSFGGDQPQHF.

The rearrangement joins TRBV2 to TRBJ1-2; no reliable D call. Germline V CDR1 and CDR2: SNHLY, FYNNEI. Between the trimmed V and J ends, which lost 3 bases and 9 bases, there was a span of 17 bases. CDR3 length: 14 amino acids. Written as DNA, the CDR3 is TGTGCCAGCAGTGACGAGAGAGGCCTTAGGAGCTACACCTTC. It translates to CASSDERGLRSYTF.

The gene calls are TRBV19 and TRBJ2-1; a weak D match, TRBD2 (6 bases). This CDR3 region has 16 residues. The V end lost 5 bases, the J end lost 5 bases, and 19 bases lay between the germline ends. The V gene's germline CDR1 is LNHDA and CDR2 SQIVND (reference sequence). The CDR3 nucleotides are TGTGCCAGTAGTTCTCCCGGGACTGGCAATAACAATGAGCAGTTCTTC. Its translation: CASSSPGTGNNNEQFF.

This clonotype has ten or more counts. The rearrangement links TRBV6-1 to TRBJ2-5; D is unresolved. Trimming took 3 bases from V and 2 from J, leaving 7 bases between them. The CDR3 length is 13 residues. Germline V gene data show CDR1 as MNHNS and CDR2 as SASEGT. CDR3 nucleotide sequence: TGTGCCAGCAGTGAGGTGGAGCAAGAGACCCAGTACTTC. Translated: CASSEVEQETQYF.

Regarding this clonotype: Compared with germline, one end of the junction differs, possibly owing to a read error. The chain employs TRBV10-3 and TRBJ1-1, with a tentative D call TRBD1 (5 bases). Germline CDR1 and CDR2: ENHRY and SYGVKD. CDR3 length: 17 amino acids. The CDR3 is CASSYPIYRWGTAEAFF. Written as DNA, the CDR3 is TGTGCCAGCAGTTACCCTATCTACAGGTGGGGGACCGCTGAAGCTTTCTTT.

Turning to this clonotype: A much larger clone lies a single base off, so this may be a read error. The chain recombines TRBV12-3 or TRBV12-4 with TRBJ1-3; unclear D gene. The CDR3 totals 12 residues. CDR3 sequence: CAGSYAGNTIYF. For the CDR3, the DNA is TGTGCCGGCAGTTATGCTGGAAACACCATATATTTT.

This clonotype was seen at least ten times. The genes are TRBV2 and TRBJ2-7, with a weak D call TRBD2 (5 bases). The CDR3 is 15 residues long. Germline lookup yields CDR1 SNHLY and CDR2 FYNNEI. Between the trimmed V and J ends, which lost 6 bases and 3 bases, there was a span of 18 bases. The CDR3 DNA is TGTGCCAGCAGCCAAAGTATCGCCGGAGGCTACGAGCAGTACTTC. Protein: CASSQSIAGGYEQYF.

The chain has TRBV5-8 and TRBJ2-2, with no clear D. The V gene's germline CDR1 is SGHTS and CDR2 YDEGEE. V was cut by 0 bases and J by 2 bases, with 8 bases left in between. The CDR3 spans 15 residues. Written as DNA, the CDR3 is TGTGCCAGCAGCTTGGCTGGGATCAACACCGGGGAGCTGTTTTTT. Protein product: CASSLAGINTGELFF. Filled out from reference TRBV5-8 and TRBJ2-2, the complete variable domain reads EAGVTQSPTHLIKTRGQQATLRCSPISGHTSVYWYQQALGLGLQFLLWYDEGEERNRGNFPPRFSGRQFPNYSSELNVNALELEDSALYLCASSLAGINTGELFFGEGSRLTVL.

This clonotype has just one count. The chain combines TRBV10-2 with TRBJ2-1; 9 bases map to TRBD2. The CDR3 is 15 amino acids. V lost 4 bases and J lost 5; bases outside the gene matches: 6. CDR1 WSHSY and CDR2 SAAADI come from the germline V gene. The CDR3 bases are TGCGCCAGCAGTGTGGGTAGCGGGAGAAACAATGAGCAGTTCTTC. It yields the protein CASSVGSGRNNEQFF.